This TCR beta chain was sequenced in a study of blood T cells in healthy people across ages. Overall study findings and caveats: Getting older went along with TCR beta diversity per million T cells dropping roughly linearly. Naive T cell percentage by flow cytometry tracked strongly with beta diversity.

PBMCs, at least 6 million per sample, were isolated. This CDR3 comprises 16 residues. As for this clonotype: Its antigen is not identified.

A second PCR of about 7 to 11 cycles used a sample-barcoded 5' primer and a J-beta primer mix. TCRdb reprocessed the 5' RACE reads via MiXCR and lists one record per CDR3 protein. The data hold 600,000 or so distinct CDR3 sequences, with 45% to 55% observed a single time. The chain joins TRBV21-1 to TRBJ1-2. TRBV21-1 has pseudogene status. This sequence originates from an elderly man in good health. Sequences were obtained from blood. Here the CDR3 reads CASSNQAYRINYGYTF. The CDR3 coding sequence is TGTGCCAGCAGCAACCAGGCTTATCGTATTAACTATGGCTACACCTTC.